Listed below are T cell receptor beta chains from one sample, sequenced in a study of cytomegalovirus exposure and HLA in healthy donors. Method: immunoSEQ multiplex PCR; TCRdb's copy keeps in-frame clones and lacks some. The top ten clones hold over 6% of a sample with 97,000 or so clones, roughly 87% of them seen once. Sequencing was performed on PBMCs. These TCRs come from a man between 18 and 35 years old in good health and CMV-seropositive. Each CDR3 is given with its conserved first and last residue. The order of the fields is J gene, clone size, V gene, D gene, CDR3 DNA, CDR3 protein. A D gene is named only where the DNA matches it firmly. Only some rows state a clone size, as once, few, many or a class for expanded clones.

TRBJ1-5 NA TRBV6-1 NA TGTGCCAGCAATGACAGATCCTCCTATCAGCCCCAGCATTTT CASNDRSSYQPQHF
TRBJ1-5 NA TRBV2 NA TGTGCCAGCAGTGAAGCGCTAAGGGCAGGGCAGCCCCAGCATTTT CASSEALRAGQPQHF
TRBJ2-1 NA TRBV4-3 TRBD1 TGCGCCAGCAGCCAACTGACAGGGAGTGATGAGCAGTTCTTC CASSQLTGSDEQFF
TRBJ1-4 NA TRBV28 NA TGTGCCAGCAGTTTAGAGGAGGGGACCCGGGGGATTGAAAAACTGTTTTTT CASSLEEGTRGIEKLFF
TRBJ2-1 NA TRBV2 TRBD2 TGTGCCAGCAGTTGGGACTACGAAGTCAATGAGCAGTTCTTC CASSWDYEVNEQFF
TRBJ2-6 many TRBV7-3 NA TGTGCCAGCAGCTTACTGGGGACAAATAAAATCTCTGGGGCCAACGTCCTGACTTTC CASSLLGTNKISGANVLTF
TRBJ1-5 NA TRBV2 NA TGTGCCAGCAGTGGCGTCGCAGGGTTCTCTTCTGTAAATCAGCCCCAGCATTTT CASSGVAGFSSVNQPQHF
TRBJ2-4 once TRBV19 TRBD1 TGTGCCAGTAGTCGAGACAGGGATTTGAACATTCAGTACTTC CASSRDRDLNIQYF
TRBJ2-1 NA TRBV18 NA TGTGCCAGCTCACAGGACTATGACAATGAGCAGTTCTTC CASSQDYDNEQFF
TRBJ2-2 NA TRBV5-1 TRBD2 TGCGCCAGCAGCCGACTAGCGGGAGGGCCCGCTATCTTTGCCGAGCTGTTTTTT CASSRLAGGPAIFAELFF
TRBJ2-2 NA TRBV27 NA TGTGCCAGCAGTCCCCTGGAGCTCACCGGGGAGCTGTTTTTT CASSPLELTGELFF
TRBJ1-2 NA TRBV6-6 NA TGTGCCACCAAGTTAGACGGGGGGCTTGTCGGTGGCTACACCTTC CATKLDGGLVGGYTF
TRBJ1-1 NA TRBV10-1 NA TGCGCCAGCATGCGAGGGTGGGATGACTTCGGGAACACTGAAGCTTTCTTT CASMRGWDDFGNTEAFF
TRBJ2-7 NA TRBV14 NA TGTGCCAGCAGCCAATCCAAGGACGGAGGCTACGAGCAGTACTTC CASSQSKDGGYEQYF
TRBJ1-2 few TRBV4-1 NA TGCGCCAGCAGCCGCGGACCCGGGGGTAGCTATGGCTACACCTTC CASSRGPGGSYGYTF
TRBJ1-2 few TRBV4-3 NA TGCGCCAGCAGCCAAGATGAGGCAGCAATCTATGGCTACACCTTC CASSQDEAAIYGYTF
TRBJ2-5 NA TRBV5-1 TRBD2 TGCGCCAGCAGCCGGAGACTAGCGGGGGGTCAAGAGACCCAGTACTTC CASSRRLAGGQETQYF
TRBJ2-4 NA TRBV5-5 TRBD2 TGTGCCAGCAGCGCTCAGCGGGACGACAAAAACATTCAGTACTTC CASSAQRDDKNIQYF
TRBJ1-1 NA TRBV30 NA TGTGCCTGGAGGGGGCTTAGGACTGAAGCTTTCTTT CAWRGLRTEAFF
TRBJ1-1 NA TRBV14 NA TGTGCCAGCAGCCCCAGTATCGGGGGGCTGGCTGAAGCTTTCTTT CASSPSIGGLAEAFF
TRBJ1-4 NA TRBV10-3 NA TGTGCCATCAGTGAGGGGCAGAATGAAAAACTGTTTTTT CAISEGQNEKLFF
TRBJ1-4 NA TRBV21-1 NA TGTGCCAGCAGCACTTTGACAGGGGTACGTGAAAAACTGTTTTTT CASSTLTGVREKLFF
TRBJ2-1 NA TRBV15 NA TGTGCCACCAGCAGAGATACTGGCTCCTACAATGAGCAGTTCTTC CATSRDTGSYNEQFF
TRBJ2-4 NA TRBV11-2 TRBD1 TGTGCCAGCAGCTTAAGGGACAGGGGAATACTAGCCAAAAACATTCAGTACTTC CASSLRDRGILAKNIQYF
TRBJ2-5 NA TRBV6-1 TRBD2 TGTGCCAGCAGCCCCAGCGGGGGGGCGGGTGAGACCCAGTACTTC CASSPSGGAGETQYF
TRBJ1-1 few TRBV6-5 NA TGTGCCAGCAGTTACTGGACAAACACTGAAGCTTTCTTT CASSYWTNTEAFF
TRBJ1-5 NA TRBV19 NA TGTGCCAGTAGTATCCGGAGACGTGATCAGCCCCAGCATTTT CASSIRRRDQPQHF
TRBJ1-4 NA TRBV7-2 TRBD1 TGTGCCAGCAGCCTGGGACAGGGGATTGGTGAAAAACTGTTTTTT CASSLGQGIGEKLFF
TRBJ2-3 NA TRBV21-1 NA TGTGCCAGCAGCCCCCGGCCCGACAGGGCTAGAGATACGCAGTATTTT CASSPRPDRARDTQYF
TRBJ2-5 NA TRBV7-2 TRBD2 TGTGCCAGCAGCACCCTAGCGGGAGTTGGCCAAGAGACCCAGTACTTC CASSTLAGVGQETQYF
TRBJ1-4 NA TRBV5-1 TRBD1 TGCGCCAGCAGCTTGGCCCACCTGACAGGGGCTAATGAAAAACTGTTTTTT CASSLAHLTGANEKLFF
TRBJ2-6 NA TRBV5-1 TRBD1 TGCGCCAGCAGCTTGACAGGGGGGCTCTCTGGGGCCAACGTCCTGACTTTC CASSLTGGLSGANVLTF
TRBJ2-7 few TRBV19 NA TGTGCCAGTAGCGAAACTTCGCCAGGGAACGAGCAGTACTTC CASSETSPGNEQYF
TRBJ2-4 NA TRBV4-3 TRBD2 TGCGCCAGCAGCCAAGATGGTGGGGGGGAAAACATTCAGTACTTC CASSQDGGGENIQYF
TRBJ2-3 NA TRBV7-3 NA TGTGCCAGCAGCTTAATGGGGGGGCCGAGTGATACGCAGTATTTT CASSLMGGPSDTQYF
TRBJ2-7 NA TRBV6-5 NA TGTGCCAGCAGTTACTCGGTCCACTCAGGCTACGAGCAGTACTTC CASSYSVHSGYEQYF
TRBJ2-1 NA TRBV9 TRBD2 TGTGCCAGCAGCCAAACTAGCGGGGGGGCGGGAAATGAGCAGTTCTTC CASSQTSGGAGNEQFF
TRBJ2-7 NA TRBV7-9 NA TGTGCCAGCAGCGGCGGGTGGGGGGACTCCTACGAGCAGTACTTC CASSGGWGDSYEQYF
TRBJ2-3 NA TRBV11-1 NA TGTGCCAGCAGCTTAACGGGGATCGGTAGCACAGATACGCAGTATTTT CASSLTGIGSTDTQYF
TRBJ2-6 NA TRBV5-1 TRBD1 TGCGCCAGCAGCTGGGGGAGGCCAGGGGGCGCGATGACTGGGGCCAACGTCCTGACTTTC CASSWGRPGGAMTGANVLTF
TRBJ2-2 NA TRBV9 TRBD2 TGTGCCAGCAGCGGAGGGAGACTAGCGGACACCGGGGAGCTGTTTTTT CASSGGRLADTGELFF